The next 16 T cell receptor beta chains were all read from a single sample in a study of blood T cell repertoires in COVID-19. TCRdb's copy holds only in-frame clones and misses some; the assay was immunoSEQ multiplex PCR. The sample records 300,000 to 450,000 clones, 70% to 90% being singletons. Sequencing used PBMCs or T cells enriched from blood (not recorded which). These receptors were taken from a woman younger than 35 who had recovered from COVID-19.

V and J are TRBV7-3 and TRBJ1-1; 8 nucleotides agree with TRBD1. The germline V gene has CDR1 SGHTA and CDR2 FQGTGA. J was trimmed by 2 bases and V by 5 bases; bases with no gene match: 10. CDR3 length: 16 residues. The DNA for the CDR3 is TGTGCCAGCAGCCCGAACTCGCCAGGGGGCAACACTGAAGCTTTCTTT. It specifies CASSPNSPGGNTEAFF. Combining the CDR3 with reference TRBV7-3 and TRBJ1-1 gives the whole variable domain GAGVSQTPSNKVTEKGKYVELRCDPISGHTALYWYRQSLGQGPEFLIYFQGTGAADDSGLPNDRFFAVRPEGSVSTLKIQRTERGDSAVYLCASSPNSPGGNTEAFFGQGTRLTVV.

V is TRBV11-2 and J is TRBJ1-2; a possible D gene is TRBD1 (6 bases). Germline V gives CDR1 SGHAT, CDR2 FQNNGV. This CDR3 spans 16 amino acids. V dropped 0 bases and J dropped 5 bases, with 16 bases sitting between them. The CDR3 DNA is TGTGCCAGCAGCTTAGATCCCCGAGCAGGGGATTATGGCTACACCTTC. This codes for CASSLDPRAGDYGYTF.

The J gene is TRBJ1-1, the V gene TRBV28; 7 bases are a match to TRBD1. Germline V gives CDR1 MDHEN, CDR2 SYDVKM. V gave up 5 bases and J gave up 5 bases; unmatched junction bases: 5. CDR3 size: 13 residues. In DNA, the CDR3 is TGTGCCAGCAGTAACACAGGGGCAACTGAAGCTTTCTTT. Protein product: CASSNTGATEAFF.

The chain employs TRBV30 and TRBJ1-2, with D tentatively TRBD1 (6 bases). CDR1 is GTSNPN and CDR2 is SVGIG in the germline V gene (reference sequence). This CDR3 is 13 amino acids long. V lost 0 bases to trimming and J lost 6 bases, with 11 bases between them. The CDR3 reads CAWSVQSGDGYTF. CDR3 bases: TGTGCCTGGAGTGTACAGTCAGGGGATGGCTACACCTTC.

The chain combines TRBV28 with TRBJ1-4, with a weak D call TRBD1 (5 bases). This CDR3 comprises 16 residues. Germline CDR1 reads MDHEN; CDR2 reads SYDVKM. Trimming took off 3 bases at V and 8 bases at J, with 19 bases between the two ends. CDR3 region: CASSFWAAGSGEKLFF. CDR3 bases: TGTGCCAGCAGTTTTTGGGCCGCCGGGTCAGGGGAAAAACTGTTTTTT.

This chain connects TRBV4-1 to TRBJ1-5; 7 nucleotides agree with TRBD1. Germline-derived CDR1 and CDR2 are MGHRA and YSYEKL. This CDR3 has 14 amino acids. V was pared by 1 base and J by 6 bases, with 3 bases of the junction left unmatched. CDR3 nucleotides: TGCGCCAGCAGCCAAGGACAGGGTAGTCAGCCCCAGCATTTT. Protein sequence: CASSQGQGSQPQHF.

The V gene is TRBV6-2 or TRBV6-3, the J gene TRBJ2-3; 10 bases are a match to TRBD2. The germline V gene encodes CDR1 MNHEY and CDR2 SVGEGT. J gave up 7 bases and V 7 bases, and 11 bases lay outside the gene matches. The CDR3 runs 15 residues. CDR3 nucleotides: TGTGCCAGCATCCCGGTGCTAGCGGGGGCCCATACGCAGTATTTT. It yields the protein CASIPVLAGAHTQYF.

The rearrangement uses TRBV12-5 and TRBJ1-6; tentatively, D is TRBD1 (6 bases). V lost 6 bases and J 10 bases, leaving 19 bases between the germline ends. The CDR3 runs to 15 residues. Germline loops: CDR1 LGHNT, CDR2 FRNRAP. The CDR3 nucleotides read TGTGCTAGTGGATGGACAGCTGGAGAGCTATCACCCCTCCACTTT. This gives the protein CASGWTAGELSPLHF.

Notes on this clone: In the same sample, other DNA sequences code for this CDR3. The rearrangement uses TRBV30 and TRBJ2-7; D perhaps matches TRBD2 (5 bases). Germline-derived CDR1 and CDR2 are GTSNPN and SVGIG (reference sequence). The CDR3 runs 11 residues. The V gene lost 3 bases and the J gene lost 3 bases, with 6 bases spanning the gap. The CDR3 nucleotides read TGTGCCTGGAGCCGGGGCTACGAGCAGTACTTC. Amino acid sequence: CAWSRGYEQYF. Filled out from reference TRBV30 and TRBJ2-7, the complete variable domain reads SQTIHQWPATLVQPVGSPLSLECTVEGTSNPNLYWYRQAAGRGLQLLFYSVGIGQISSEVPQNLSASRPQDRQFILSSKKLLLSDSGFYLCAWSRGYEQYFGPGTRLTVT.

The V gene is TRBV4-3, the J gene TRBJ2-3, with TRBD2 matching over 8 bases. Germline values: CDR1 LGHNA, CDR2 YSLEER. This CDR3 spans 17 amino acids. V was pared by 0 bases and J by 4 bases, with 9 bases of the junction left unmatched. As DNA, the CDR3 is TGCGCCAGCAGCCAAGATAGTCGTCTAGCGGGCGCAGATACGCAGTATTTT. Encoded protein: CASSQDSRLAGADTQYF.

The chain has TRBV7-9 and TRBJ2-2, with 7 bases identical to TRBD1. The CDR3 totals 14 residues. Unmatched junction bases numbered 6, after V lost 5 bases and J lost 6 bases. CDR1 SEHNR and CDR2 FQNEAQ come from the germline V gene (reference sequence). The CDR3 protein is CASSPAGGPGELFF. The CDR3, as DNA: TGTGCCAGCAGCCCGGCAGGGGGACCCGGGGAGCTGTTTTTT.

The chain recombines TRBV11-2 with TRBJ2-5, with 9 bases identical to TRBD1. V shed 5 bases and J 1 base; nucleotides not matched to a gene: 5. Germline V gene lookup returns CDR1 SGHAT and CDR2 FQNNGV. This CDR3 spans 15 amino acids. The CDR3 bases are TGTGCCAGCAGCCTGGGACAGGGAGGCCAAGAGACCCAGTACTTC. This sequence encodes CASSLGQGGQETQYF.

This rearrangement joins TRBV27 to TRBJ2-5; 7 nucleotides agree with TRBD1. In germline, CDR1 is MNHEY, CDR2 SMNVEV (reference sequence). The CDR3 is made up of 15 amino acids. The ends lost 3 bases at V and 1 base at J; junction bases unmatched: 5. CDR3 nucleotide sequence: TGTGCCAGCAGTTTCGGACAGGCCTTCCAAGAGACCCAGTACTTC. The encoded protein is CASSFGQAFQETQYF.

J is TRBJ1-1 and V is TRBV6-5; 8 bases are shared with TRBD1. The germline gives CDR1 MNHEY, CDR2 SVGAGI. After removal of 1 base from V and 4 bases from J, the junction contained 5 bases not matched to a gene. The length of the CDR3 is 15 residues. The chain's CDR3 is CASSYLQGQGTEAFF. The CDR3 nucleotides are TGTGCCAGCAGTTACTTGCAAGGACAGGGCACTGAAGCTTTCTTT.

The chain uses TRBV10-3 and TRBJ1-1; 8 bases are shared with TRBD1. Germline V lookup: CDR1 ENHRY, CDR2 SYGVKD. This CDR3 has 13 residues. The J segment lost 10 bases and the V segment lost 3 bases, leaving 7 bases of the junction unmatched. CDR3 amino acids: CAISEVTDRGAFF. CDR3 DNA sequence: TGTGCCATCAGTGAAGTAACCGACAGGGGAGCTTTCTTT.

The chain has TRBV6-5 and TRBJ2-7, with 8 bases that match TRBD1. The trim removed 7 bases at V and 3 bases at J, leaving 8 bases unmatched. The CDR3 is made up of 14 amino acids. Per germline, CDR1 MNHEY and CDR2 SVGAGI. The CDR3 nucleotides read TGTGCCAGCATTACGGACAGGGAGATCTACGAGCAGTACTTC. Translated, it gives CASITDREIYEQYF.